Included here is one T cell receptor (beta chain) sequence, with context. What it recognizes is unknown. The PCR employed 60 Vbeta primers together with 13 Jbeta primers. Assay: immunoSEQ multiplex PCR; the TCRdb copy retains only in-frame clones and omits some. The profile shows approximately 150,000 clones, roughly four fifths of them singletons. This specimen belongs to a study of cytomegalovirus exposure and HLA in healthy donors. Turning to the study itself: Early on, a data release was issued that held about 85 million unique TCRs from HLA-typed donors.

The CDR3 consists of 8 residues. V dropped 11 bases and J dropped 9 bases, with 7 bases sitting between them. Germline CDR1 MNHEY, CDR2 SVGAGI. Whole-study results and caveats: Cytomegalovirus association was assigned to approximately 180 TCR beta chains. Segments of the TCR beta V type were, in most cases, productive about 87% or about 30% of the time in an earlier analysis.

The chain combines TRBV6-5 with TRBJ1-2; D gene uncertain. The receptor comes from a man aged 40-49 years in good health and CMV-seronegative. The sequencing input was PBMCs. CDR3 sequence reads: CARECYTF. The CDR3 DNA is TGTGCCCGCGAGTGCTACACCTTC.